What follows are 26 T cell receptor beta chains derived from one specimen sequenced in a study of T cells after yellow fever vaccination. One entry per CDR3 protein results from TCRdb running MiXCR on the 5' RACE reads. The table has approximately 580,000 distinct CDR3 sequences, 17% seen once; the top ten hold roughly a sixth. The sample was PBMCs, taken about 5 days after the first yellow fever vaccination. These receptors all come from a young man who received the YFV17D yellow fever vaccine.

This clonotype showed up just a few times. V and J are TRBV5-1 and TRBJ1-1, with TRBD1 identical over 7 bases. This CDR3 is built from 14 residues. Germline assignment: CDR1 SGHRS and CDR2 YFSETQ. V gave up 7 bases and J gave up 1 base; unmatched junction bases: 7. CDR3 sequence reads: CASRPQGGNTEAFF. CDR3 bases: TGCGCCAGCCGACCCCAGGGGGGGAACACTGAAGCTTTCTTT.

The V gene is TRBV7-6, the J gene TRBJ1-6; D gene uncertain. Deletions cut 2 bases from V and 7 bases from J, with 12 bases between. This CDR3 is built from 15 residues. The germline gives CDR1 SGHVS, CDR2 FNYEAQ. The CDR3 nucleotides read TGTGCCAGCAGCTTAAGGGTCAGTCAAAATTCACCCCTCCACTTT. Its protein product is CASSLRVSQNSPLHF. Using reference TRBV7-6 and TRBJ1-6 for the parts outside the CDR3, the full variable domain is GAGVSQSPRYKVTKRGQDVALRCDPISGHVSLYWYRQALGQGPEFLTYFNYEAQQDKSGLPNDRFSAERPEGSISTLTIQRTEQRDSAMYRCASSLRVSQNSPLHFGNGTRLTVT.

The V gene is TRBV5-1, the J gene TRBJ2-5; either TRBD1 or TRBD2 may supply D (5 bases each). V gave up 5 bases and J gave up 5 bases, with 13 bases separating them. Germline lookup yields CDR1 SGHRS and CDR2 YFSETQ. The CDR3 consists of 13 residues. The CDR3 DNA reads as TGCGCCAGCAGTTCCGGGGCTTTGGAGACCCAGTACTTC. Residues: CASSSGALETQYF.

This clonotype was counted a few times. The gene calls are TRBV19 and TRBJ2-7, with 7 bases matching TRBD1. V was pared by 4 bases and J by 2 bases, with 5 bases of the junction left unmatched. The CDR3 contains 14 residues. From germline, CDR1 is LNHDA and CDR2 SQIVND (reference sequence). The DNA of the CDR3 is TGTGCCAGTAGTAGTCCGGACAGGACCTACGAGCAGTACTTC. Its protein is CASSSPDRTYEQYF.

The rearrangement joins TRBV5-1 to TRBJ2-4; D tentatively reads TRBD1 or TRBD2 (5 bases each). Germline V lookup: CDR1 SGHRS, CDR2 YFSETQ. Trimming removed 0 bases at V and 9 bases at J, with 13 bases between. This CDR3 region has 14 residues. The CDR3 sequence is CASSLGRDGLIQYF. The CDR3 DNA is TGCGCCAGCAGCTTGGGCCGGGACGGACTCATTCAGTACTTC.

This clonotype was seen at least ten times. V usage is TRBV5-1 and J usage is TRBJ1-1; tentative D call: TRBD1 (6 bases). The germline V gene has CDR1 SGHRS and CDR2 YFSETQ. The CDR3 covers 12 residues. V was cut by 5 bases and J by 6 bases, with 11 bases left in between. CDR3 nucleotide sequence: TGCGCCAGCAGTACGGGGGCTTCTGAAGCTTTCTTT. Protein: CASSTGASEAFF.

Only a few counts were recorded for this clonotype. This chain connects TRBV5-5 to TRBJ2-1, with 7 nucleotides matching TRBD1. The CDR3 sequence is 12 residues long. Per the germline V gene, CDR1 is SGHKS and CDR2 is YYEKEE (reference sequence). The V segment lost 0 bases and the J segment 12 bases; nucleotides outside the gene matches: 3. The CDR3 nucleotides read TGTGCCAGCAGCTTGGGGCCAGGGGGGCAGTTCTTC. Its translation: CASSLGPGGQFF.

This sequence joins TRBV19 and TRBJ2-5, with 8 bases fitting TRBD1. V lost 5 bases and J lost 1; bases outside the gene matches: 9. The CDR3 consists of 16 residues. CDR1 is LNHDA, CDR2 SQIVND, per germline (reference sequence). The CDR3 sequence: CASSLYRGSTQETQYF. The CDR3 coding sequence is TGTGCCAGTAGTCTCTACAGGGGGAGTACCCAAGAGACCCAGTACTTC.

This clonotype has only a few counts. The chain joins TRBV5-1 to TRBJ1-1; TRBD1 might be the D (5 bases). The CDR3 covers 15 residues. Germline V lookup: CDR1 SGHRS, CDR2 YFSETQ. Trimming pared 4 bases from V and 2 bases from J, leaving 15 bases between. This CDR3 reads CASSPDGGVNTEAFF. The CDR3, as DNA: TGCGCCAGCAGCCCCGACGGGGGTGTAAACACTGAAGCTTTCTTT.

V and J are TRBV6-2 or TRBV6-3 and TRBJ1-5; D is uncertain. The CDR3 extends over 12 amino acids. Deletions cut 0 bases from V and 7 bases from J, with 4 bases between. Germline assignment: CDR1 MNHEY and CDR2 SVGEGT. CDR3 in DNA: TGTGCCAGCAGTTACTCGTCCCAGCCCCAGCATTTT. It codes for CASSYSSQPQHF.

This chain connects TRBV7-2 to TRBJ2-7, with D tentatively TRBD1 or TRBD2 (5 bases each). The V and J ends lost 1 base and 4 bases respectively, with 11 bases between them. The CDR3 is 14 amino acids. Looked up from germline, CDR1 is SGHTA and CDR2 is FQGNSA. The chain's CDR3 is CASSLGDGRYEQYF. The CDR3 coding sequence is TGTGCCAGCAGCTTAGGGGACGGGCGTTACGAGCAGTACTTC.

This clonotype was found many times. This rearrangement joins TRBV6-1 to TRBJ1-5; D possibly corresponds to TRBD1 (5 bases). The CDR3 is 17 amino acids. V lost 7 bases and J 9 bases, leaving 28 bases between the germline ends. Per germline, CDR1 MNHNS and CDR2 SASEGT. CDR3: CASIDAVGEGALRPQHF. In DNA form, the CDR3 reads TGTGCCAGCATCGACGCCGTGGGGGAGGGAGCCTTACGGCCCCAGCATTTT.

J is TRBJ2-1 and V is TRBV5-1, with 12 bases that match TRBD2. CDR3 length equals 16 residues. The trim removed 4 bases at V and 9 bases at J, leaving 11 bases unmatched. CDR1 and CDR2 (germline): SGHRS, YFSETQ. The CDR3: CASSPGLAGPRGEQFF. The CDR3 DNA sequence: TGCGCCAGCAGCCCCGGACTAGCGGGGCCCCGGGGTGAGCAGTTCTTC.

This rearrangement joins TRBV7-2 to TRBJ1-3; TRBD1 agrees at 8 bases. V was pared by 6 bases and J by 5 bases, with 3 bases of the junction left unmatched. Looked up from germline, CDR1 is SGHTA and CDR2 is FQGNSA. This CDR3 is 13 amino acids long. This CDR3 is CASSWDRRNTIYF. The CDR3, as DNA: TGTGCCAGCAGTTGGGACAGGAGAAACACCATATATTTT.

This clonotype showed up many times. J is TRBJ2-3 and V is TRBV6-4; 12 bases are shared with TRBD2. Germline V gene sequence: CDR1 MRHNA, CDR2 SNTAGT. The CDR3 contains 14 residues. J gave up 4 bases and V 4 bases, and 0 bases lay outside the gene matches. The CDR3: CASSASGGADTQYF. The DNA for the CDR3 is TGTGCCAGCAGTGCTAGCGGGGGGGCAGATACGCAGTATTTT.

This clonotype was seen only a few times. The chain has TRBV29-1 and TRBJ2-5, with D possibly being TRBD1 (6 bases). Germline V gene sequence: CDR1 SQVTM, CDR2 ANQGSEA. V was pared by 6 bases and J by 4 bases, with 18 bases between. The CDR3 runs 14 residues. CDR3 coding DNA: TGCAGCGTACCCGCGTCGGTACAGGGAGAGACCCAGTACTTC. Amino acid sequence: CSVPASVQGETQYF.

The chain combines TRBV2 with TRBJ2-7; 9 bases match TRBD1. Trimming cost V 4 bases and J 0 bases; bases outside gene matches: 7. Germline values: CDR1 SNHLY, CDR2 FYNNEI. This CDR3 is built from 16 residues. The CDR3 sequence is CASSGFRDRVSYEQYF. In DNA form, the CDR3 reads TGTGCCAGCAGTGGATTCCGGGACAGGGTCTCCTACGAGCAGTACTTC.

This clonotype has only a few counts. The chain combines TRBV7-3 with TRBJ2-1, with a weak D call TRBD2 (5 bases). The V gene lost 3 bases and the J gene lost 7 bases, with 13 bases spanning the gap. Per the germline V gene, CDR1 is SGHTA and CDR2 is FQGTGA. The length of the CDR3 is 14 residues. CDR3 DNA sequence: TGTGCCAGCAGCTTCGTGGGGAGAGGTAATGAGCAGTTCTTC. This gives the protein CASSFVGRGNEQFF.

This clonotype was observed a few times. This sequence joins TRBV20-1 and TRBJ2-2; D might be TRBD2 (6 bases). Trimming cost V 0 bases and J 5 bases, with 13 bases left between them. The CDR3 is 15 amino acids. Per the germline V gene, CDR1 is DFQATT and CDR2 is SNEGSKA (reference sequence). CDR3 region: CSARDTGVWTGELFF. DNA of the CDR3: TGCAGTGCTAGAGATACGGGGGTGTGGACCGGGGAGCTGTTTTTT.

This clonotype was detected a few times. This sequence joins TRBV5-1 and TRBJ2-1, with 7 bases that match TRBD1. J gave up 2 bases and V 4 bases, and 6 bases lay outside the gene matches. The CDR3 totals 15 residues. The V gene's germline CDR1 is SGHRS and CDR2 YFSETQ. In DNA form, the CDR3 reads TGCGCCAGCAGCATCTACAGGGGCCCCTACAATGAGCAGTTCTTC. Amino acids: CASSIYRGPYNEQFF.

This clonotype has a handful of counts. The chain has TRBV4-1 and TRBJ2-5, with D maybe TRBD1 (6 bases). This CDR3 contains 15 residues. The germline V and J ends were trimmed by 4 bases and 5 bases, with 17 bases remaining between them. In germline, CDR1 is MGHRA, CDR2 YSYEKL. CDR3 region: CASSPLRGTAETQYF. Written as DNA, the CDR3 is TGCGCCAGCAGCCCCCTTAGGGGGACCGCGGAGACCCAGTACTTC.

In DNA, the CDR3 is TGTGCCATCAGTGAGTCGGGGTCAGGGATCCCCAATGAGCAGTTCTTC. Amino acid sequence: CAISESGSGIPNEQFF. V is TRBV10-3 and J is TRBJ2-1; the D gene is possibly TRBD1 (5 bases). CDR3 length: 16 residues. Trimming removed 0 bases from V and 6 bases from J, with 15 bases in between. Germline V CDR1 and CDR2: ENHRY, SYGVKD.

The CDR3 sequence is CASSWGGSFSYNEQFF. The CDR3 coding sequence is TGTGCCAGCAGCTGGGGGGGCTCCTTCTCCTACAATGAGCAGTTCTTC. The V call is TRBV6-2 or TRBV6-3, the J call TRBJ2-1; perhaps TRBD2 as D (7 bases). CDR1 and CDR2 (germline): MNHEY, SVGEGT. V lost 6 bases, J lost 0 bases, and 15 bases lay in between. This CDR3 is 16 amino acids long.

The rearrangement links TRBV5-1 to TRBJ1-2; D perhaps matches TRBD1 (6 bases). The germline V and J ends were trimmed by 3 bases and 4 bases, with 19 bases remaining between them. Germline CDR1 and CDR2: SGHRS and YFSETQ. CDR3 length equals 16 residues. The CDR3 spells CASSSGLVGQSYGYTF. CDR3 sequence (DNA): TGCGCCAGCAGCTCCGGATTAGTTGGACAGTCCTATGGCTACACCTTC.

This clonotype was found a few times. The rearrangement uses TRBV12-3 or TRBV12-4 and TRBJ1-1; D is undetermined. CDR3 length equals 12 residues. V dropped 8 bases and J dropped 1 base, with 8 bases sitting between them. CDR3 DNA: TGTGCCAGCCTGGCCGGGAACACTGAAGCTTTCTTT. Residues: CASLAGNTEAFF.

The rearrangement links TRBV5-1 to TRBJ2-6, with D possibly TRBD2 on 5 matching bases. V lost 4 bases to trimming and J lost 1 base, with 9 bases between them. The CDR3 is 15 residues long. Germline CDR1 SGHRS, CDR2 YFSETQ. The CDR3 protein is CASSERVSGANVLTF. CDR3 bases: TGCGCCAGCAGCGAGAGGGTATCTGGGGCCAACGTCCTGACTTTC.